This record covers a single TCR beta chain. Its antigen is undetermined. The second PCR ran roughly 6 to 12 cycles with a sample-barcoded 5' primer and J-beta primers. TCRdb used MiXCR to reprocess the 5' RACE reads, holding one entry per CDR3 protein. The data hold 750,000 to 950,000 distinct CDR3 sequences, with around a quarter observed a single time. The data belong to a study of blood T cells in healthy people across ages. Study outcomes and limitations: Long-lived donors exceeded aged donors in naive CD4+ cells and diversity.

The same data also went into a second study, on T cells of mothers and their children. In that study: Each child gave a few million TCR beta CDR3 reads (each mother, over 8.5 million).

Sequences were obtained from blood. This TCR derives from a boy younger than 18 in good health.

The CDR3 region has the DNA TGTGCCACCAGCAGCAGCTTCCAAGAGACCCAGTACTTC. This encodes CATSSSFQETQYF. V usage is TRBV15 and J usage is TRBJ2-5; D unclear. This CDR3 is 13 amino acids long. Trimming pared 3 bases from V and 1 base from J, leaving 6 bases between. The germline V gene encodes CDR1 LNHNV and CDR2 YYDKDF (reference sequence).